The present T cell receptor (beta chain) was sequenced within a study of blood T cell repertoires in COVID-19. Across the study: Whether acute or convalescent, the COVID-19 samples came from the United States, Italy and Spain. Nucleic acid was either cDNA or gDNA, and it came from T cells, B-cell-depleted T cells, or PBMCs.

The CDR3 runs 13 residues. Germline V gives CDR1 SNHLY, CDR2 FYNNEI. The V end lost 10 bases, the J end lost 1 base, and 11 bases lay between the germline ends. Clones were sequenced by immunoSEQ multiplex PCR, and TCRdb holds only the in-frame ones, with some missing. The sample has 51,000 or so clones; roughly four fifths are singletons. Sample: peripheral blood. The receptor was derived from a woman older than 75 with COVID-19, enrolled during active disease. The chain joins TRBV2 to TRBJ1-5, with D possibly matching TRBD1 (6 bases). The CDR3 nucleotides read TGTGCCACCAACAGGGAGAGCAATCAGCCCCAGCATTTT. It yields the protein CATNRESNQPQHF.